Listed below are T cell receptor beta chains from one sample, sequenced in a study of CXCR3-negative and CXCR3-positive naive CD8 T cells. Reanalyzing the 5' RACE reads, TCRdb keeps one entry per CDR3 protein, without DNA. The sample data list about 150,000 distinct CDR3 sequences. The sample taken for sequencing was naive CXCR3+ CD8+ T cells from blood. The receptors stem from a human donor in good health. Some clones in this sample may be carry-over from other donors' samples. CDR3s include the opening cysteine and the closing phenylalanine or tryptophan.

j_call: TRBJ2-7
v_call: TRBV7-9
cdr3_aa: CASSFTTSPVSEQYF

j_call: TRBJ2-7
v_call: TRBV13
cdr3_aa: CASRGSGSYEQYF

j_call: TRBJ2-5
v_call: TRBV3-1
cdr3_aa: CASSQDYLGGETQYF

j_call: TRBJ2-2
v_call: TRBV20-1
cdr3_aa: CSAREAPQNTRELFF

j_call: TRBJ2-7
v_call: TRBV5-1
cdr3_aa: CASSLETGGNYEQYF

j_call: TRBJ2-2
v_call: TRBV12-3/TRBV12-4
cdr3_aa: CASTPLWAGELFF

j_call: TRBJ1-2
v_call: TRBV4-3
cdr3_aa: CASSQDNQGENYGYTF

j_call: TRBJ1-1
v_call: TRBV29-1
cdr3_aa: CSVSGGGSEAFF

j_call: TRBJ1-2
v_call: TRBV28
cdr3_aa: CASSFSTGDGYTF

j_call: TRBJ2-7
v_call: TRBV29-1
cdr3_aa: CSVLTGGSYEQYF

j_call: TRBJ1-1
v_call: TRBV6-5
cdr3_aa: CASSYPGGYTEAFF

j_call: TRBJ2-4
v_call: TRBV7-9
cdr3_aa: CASSLVPAEPTRALAKNIQYF

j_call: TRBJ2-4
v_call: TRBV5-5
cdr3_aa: CASSVGLAGGPPRGIQYF

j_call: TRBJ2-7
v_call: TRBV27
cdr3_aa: CASSLGRLQASEQYF

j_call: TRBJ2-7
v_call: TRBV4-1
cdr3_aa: CASSQVGTPSSYEQYF

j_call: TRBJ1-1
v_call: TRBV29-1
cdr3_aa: CSVAQGGTEAFF

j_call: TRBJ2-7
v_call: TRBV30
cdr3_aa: CAWSGFPSGTSGYLSYEQYF

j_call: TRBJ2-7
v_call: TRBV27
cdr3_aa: CASSLAGLNYEQYF

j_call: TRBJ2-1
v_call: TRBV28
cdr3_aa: CASSTRQALSSYNEQFF

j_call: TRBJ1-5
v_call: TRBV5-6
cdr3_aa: CASSLDGGQWGNQPQHF

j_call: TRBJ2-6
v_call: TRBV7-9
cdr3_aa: CASSLGTASGANVLTF

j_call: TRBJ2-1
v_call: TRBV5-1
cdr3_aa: CASSSLGELENHEQYF

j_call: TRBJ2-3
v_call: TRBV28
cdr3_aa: CASSLLAGGLDTQYF

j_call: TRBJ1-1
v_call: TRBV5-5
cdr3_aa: CASSPWTGDLPEAFF

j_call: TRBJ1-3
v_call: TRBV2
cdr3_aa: CASSEAWDLDF

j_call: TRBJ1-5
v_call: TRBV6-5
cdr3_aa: CASRPWTVNQPQHF

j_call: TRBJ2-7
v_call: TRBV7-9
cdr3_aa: CASRGATDYEQYF

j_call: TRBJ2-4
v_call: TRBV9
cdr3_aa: CASSPQAAGGYLLDIQYF

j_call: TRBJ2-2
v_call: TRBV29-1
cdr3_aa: CSVARASGGARTGELFF

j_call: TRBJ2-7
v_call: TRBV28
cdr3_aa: CASSPPRLAGAYEQYF

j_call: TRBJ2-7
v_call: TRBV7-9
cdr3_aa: CASGTYREGHYEQYF

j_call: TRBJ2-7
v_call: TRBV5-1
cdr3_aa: CASRNDRGVSYEQYF

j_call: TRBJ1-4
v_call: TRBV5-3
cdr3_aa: CARSLDQGLTTNEKLFF

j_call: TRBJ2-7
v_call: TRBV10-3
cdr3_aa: CAISEPMAVAGVTYEQYF

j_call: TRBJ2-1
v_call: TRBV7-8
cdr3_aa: CASSILGGPSLYNEQFF

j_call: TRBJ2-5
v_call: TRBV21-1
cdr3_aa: CASSKVQTQETQYF